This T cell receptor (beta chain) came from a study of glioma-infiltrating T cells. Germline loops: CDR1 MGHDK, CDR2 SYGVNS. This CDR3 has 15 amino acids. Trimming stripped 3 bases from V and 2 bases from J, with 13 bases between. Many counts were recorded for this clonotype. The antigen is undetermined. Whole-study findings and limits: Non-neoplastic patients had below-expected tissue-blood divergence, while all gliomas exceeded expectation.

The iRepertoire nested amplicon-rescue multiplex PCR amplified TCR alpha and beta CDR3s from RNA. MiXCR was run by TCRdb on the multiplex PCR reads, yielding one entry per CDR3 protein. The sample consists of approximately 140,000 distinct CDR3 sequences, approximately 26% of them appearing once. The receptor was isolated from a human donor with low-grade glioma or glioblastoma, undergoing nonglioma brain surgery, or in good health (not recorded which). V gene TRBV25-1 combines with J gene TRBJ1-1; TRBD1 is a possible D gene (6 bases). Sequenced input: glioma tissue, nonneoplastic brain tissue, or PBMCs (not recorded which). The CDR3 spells CASSDYRTANTEAFF. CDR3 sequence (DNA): TGTGCCAGCAGTGATTACAGGACAGCAAACACTGAAGCTTTCTTT.